This TCR beta chain was captured in a study of T cells in Graves' hyperthyroidism and ophthalmopathy. Looking at the study overall: Blood was drawn when the patient was first diagnosed and still untreated.

This CDR3 contains 14 residues. The germline gives CDR1 SQVTM, CDR2 ANQGSEA. With 4 bases removed from V and 2 bases from J, the gap between germline ends came to 11 bases. Study findings and constraints: Most expanded thyroid clonotypes above 0.001 also appeared in blood.

This clonotype has at least ten counts. Its antigen is not identified. Lactation, pregnancy, other autoimmune disease or uncontrolled infection led to exclusion of patients. There were TCR beta CDR3 regions amplified from RNA transcripts. Carried out on the TCR CDR3, a first-round RT-PCR used the HTBI primer set. TCRdb analysed the multiplex PCR reads with MiXCR anew, one entry per CDR3 protein. The sample has a few hundred thousand distinct CDR3 sequences; 17% are singletons. The clonotype was recovered from a woman in her late teens or twenties with Graves' ophthalmopathy. The chain employs TRBV29-1 and TRBJ2-2; D not certain. The source material was blood. The CDR3 protein is CSVAVTGNTGELFF. Written as DNA, the CDR3 is TGCAGCGTTGCAGTGACGGGCAACACCGGGGAGCTGTTTTTT.